This TCR beta chain was retrieved from a study of OX40 agonist ivuxolimab in advanced cancers. Turning to the overall study: Ivuxolimab was an agonistic, fully human IgG2 monoclonal antibody directed against OX40 (CD134), a costimulatory receptor. Prior anti-PD-1, anti-PD-L1 or anti-CTLA-4 therapy was permitted, and 40% of dose-escalation patients had received checkpoint inhibitors. In the dose-escalation cohort, over 65% of patients were male, and the mean age was around 60 years, with a range of about 23 to 90. The paper covers the monotherapy dose-escalation part of the phase I ivuxolimab trial, which included N ≈ 57 patients. Peripheral TCRbeta sequencing was intended to test whether TCR sequence diversity was altered and clonal T-cell expansion was caused by ivuxolimab. Among the 50 to 55 dose-escalation patients, around 20 had hepatocellular carcinoma, approximately 15 melanoma, 9 renal cell carcinoma and 9 head and neck cancer. Intravenous ivuxolimab was administered to patients every 2 weeks at six dose levels: 0.01, 0.1, 0.3, 1.5, 3 and 10 mg/kg. Three dose-escalation patients achieved partial responses, one with hepatocellular carcinoma and two with cutaneous melanoma. On the study overall, not on this receptor specifically: Low levels of normalized T-cell clonal expansion were also seen in some patients who did not respond. At doses of 0.1 to 3.0 mg/kg, clonal expansion of both CD4+ and CD8+ blood T cells was observed from baseline to week 6. On average, CD8+ T cells showed more expanded clones than CD4+ T cells after ivuxolimab. Partial responders in the 0.1-3.0 mg/kg groups had among the lowest normalized peripheral clonal expansion, especially among CD8+ T cells. Which antigens the clonally expanded peripheral T cells were specific for was not determined.

Genomic DNA was extracted from sorted cells for sequencing of the TCRbeta CDR3 region. TCRbeta CDR3 regions were sequenced using the immunoSEQ Assay. TCRdb mirrors the immuneACCESS table, restricted to in-frame sequences. Some clones are absent from its copies; in checked studies, under half trace to an unresolved V gene, and the reason for the others is unknown. This sample gives approximately 76,000 clones in total; 85% to 90% of them show up just once. The biggest ten clones account for less than 0.8% of the sample. On this clone itself: Its target antigen remains unknown. No base quality values were provided; no much bigger clone lies one nucleotide off.

The trial excluded patients who had a history of autoimmune disease or who were on systemic immunosuppression. In every dose cohort, peripheral blood was drawn for TCR sequencing at baseline, cycle 4 day 1, and cycle 7 day 1. The samples were taken from a phase I, first-in-human, multicenter, open-label dose-escalation trial of ivuxolimab. Adults with locally advanced or metastatic head and neck squamous cell, hepatocellular, melanoma or renal cell carcinoma were enrolled in the trial. Before TCR sequencing, CD4+ T cells and CD8+ T cells from peripheral blood were sorted into separate populations. The CDR3 contains 14 residues, cysteine and phenylalanine counted. The CDR3 DNA has 42 bases and is translated from base 1. V is pared back by 1 base and J by 4 bases, with 8 bases lying between the germline termini. CDR1 is given as SGHVS and CDR2 as FQNEAQ, both from the germline V gene.

The receptor was isolated from an adult with an advanced solid tumor such as melanoma, head and neck, liver or kidney cancer. The sequence joins TRBV7-8 to TRBJ1-5, with the D gene uncertain. The source was CD4+ or CD8+ T cells sorted from blood, collected in a trial of the OX40 agonist ivuxolimab. The CDR3 protein sequence reads: CASSLGLRNQPQHF. The DNA is TGTGCCAGCAGCTTAGGACTGCGGAATCAGCCCCAGCATTTT.